These T cell receptor beta chains were read from a single sample in a study of regulatory T cells in long-lasting Graves disease. TCRdb redid the calling of the multiplex PCR reads with MiXCR, one entry per CDR3 protein. The sample includes about 530,000 distinct CDR3 sequences, about 16% of them seen just once. Another study also made use of these data, one on T cells in Graves' hyperthyroidism and ophthalmopathy.

The input for sequencing was peripheral blood mononuclear cells (PBMCs), taken at new diagnosis, from a patient treated with antithyroid drugs. The receptor set was obtained from a woman aged 35-65 years with Graves disease. Both conserved end residues are part of each CDR3. The D gene is left open where the match is weak. Not all rows give a size; the values are once, few, many and, for expanded clones, a class.

d_call	v_call	j_call	clone_size	cdr3_aa	cdr3_nt
.	TRBV30	TRBJ1-1	.	CAGGQKNTEAFF	TGTGCCGGCGGACAAAAGAACACTGAAGCTTTCTTT
.	TRBV7-9	TRBJ2-7	many	CASSPPGLYEQYF	TGTGCCAGCAGTCCACCGGGACTCTACGAGCAGTACTTC
.	TRBV30	TRBJ2-7	few	CAWSVGGPRAYEQYF	TGTGCCTGGAGTGTAGGAGGACCCCGAGCCTACGAGCAGTACTTC
TRBD2	TRBV29-1	TRBJ2-5	many	CSVAAGTSGGLQETQYF	TGCAGCGTCGCCGCCGGGACTAGCGGGGGGCTCCAAGAGACCCAGTACTTC
.	TRBV6-1	TRBJ2-7	many	CASTTYSRGSEQYF	TGTGCCAGCACCACTTACAGCCGGGGGTCCGAGCAGTACTTC
.	TRBV19	TRBJ2-3	few	CASNSHPLGSTDTQYF	TGTGCCAGTAATTCCCATCCTTTAGGTAGCACAGATACGCAGTATTTT
.	TRBV5-5	TRBJ2-7	many	CASSSTALGGVGEQYF	TGTGCCAGCAGCTCAACGGCTCTCGGGGGCGTGGGAGAGCAGTACTTC
.	TRBV20-1	TRBJ1-1	many	CSARKGLYGNTEAFF	TGCAGTGCTAGAAAGGGCCTATACGGAAACACTGAAGCTTTCTTT
.	TRBV6-1	TRBJ2-7	.	CASSPAPDEQYF	TGTGCCAGCAGTCCCGCCCCAGACGAGCAGTACTTC
.	TRBV20-1	TRBJ1-1	few	CSATWGNTEAFF	TGCAGTGCGACGTGGGGGAACACTGAAGCTTTCTTT
.	TRBV5-1	TRBJ2-7	.	CASSLVPGAYEQYF	TGCGCCAGCAGCTTGGTCCCGGGAGCCTACGAGCAGTACTTC
.	TRBV3-1	TRBJ1-3	.	CASSQGVTVVVLNTIYF	TGTGCCAGCAGCCAAGGGGTGACAGTTGTTGTATTGAACACCATATATTTT
TRBD1	TRBV19	TRBJ2-1	few	CASSIDRGSSYNEQFF	TGTGCCAGTAGTATAGACAGGGGGAGCTCCTACAATGAGCAGTTCTTC
TRBD1	TRBV5-1	TRBJ2-7	.	CASSLGLGTAVSYEQYF	TGCGCCAGCAGCTTGGGGCTTGGGACAGCCGTCTCCTACGAGCAGTACTTC
.	TRBV2	TRBJ2-1	many	CASSERGGLNNEQFF	TGTGCCAGCAGTGAAAGGGGGGGACTGAACAATGAGCAGTTCTTC
.	TRBV5-1	TRBJ1-4	.	CASSSGTRGGKLFF	TGCGCCAGCAGCTCCGGGACCCGTGGAGGGAAACTGTTTTTT
.	TRBV2	TRBJ2-1	many	CASSEAPTSSYNEQFF	TGTGCCAGCAGTGAAGCACCTACTAGCTCCTACAATGAGCAGTTCTTC
TRBD2	TRBV7-2	TRBJ2-3	many	CASSASGGFASDTQYF	TGTGCCAGCAGCGCTAGCGGGGGGTTCGCTTCCGATACGCAGTATTTT
TRBD2	TRBV11-2	TRBJ2-1	many	CASKTGSGGIYNEQFF	TGTGCCAGCAAGACGGGTAGCGGGGGGATATACAATGAGCAGTTCTTC
.	TRBV11-1	TRBJ2-5	.	CASSIQETQCF	TGTGCCAGCAGCATCCAAGAGACCCAGTGCTTC
.	TRBV6-1	TRBJ1-6	.	CASLPSGGTNSPLHF	TGTGCCAGTCTCCCAAGCGGGGGCACCAATTCACCCCTCCACTTT
TRBD2	TRBV18	TRBJ2-1	many	CASSRAGNEQFF	TGTGCCAGCTCAAGAGCGGGGAATGAGCAGTTCTTC
.	TRBV6-2/TRBV6-3	TRBJ2-7	many	CASSEGTAPAEQYF	TGTGCCAGCAGTGAGGGGACTGCTCCTGCCGAGCAGTACTTC
.	TRBV10-1	TRBJ2-5	many	CASSESGGSETQYF	TGCGCCAGCAGTGAGTCGGGGGGTTCGGAGACCCAGTACTTC
TRBD1	TRBV28	TRBJ1-1	.	CASSSTGNTGAFF	TGTGCCAGCAGTTCGACAGGGAACACTGGAGCTTTCTTT
TRBD2	TRBV24-1	TRBJ2-1	once	CATSDPGTSGGARQFF	TGTGCCACCAGTGATCCCGGGACTAGCGGGGGGGCCCGGCAGTTCTTC
TRBD1	TRBV2	TRBJ2-2	many	CASSFDRVNTGELFF	TGTGCCAGCAGTTTCGACAGGGTAAACACCGGGGAGCTGTTTTTT
.	TRBV7-9	TRBJ1-4	few	CASSPEINEKLFF	TGTGCCAGCAGCCCAGAGATTAATGAAAAACTGTTTTTT
.	TRBV5-1	TRBJ2-3	many	CASSKSTDTQYF	TGTGCCAGCAGCAAAAGCACAGATACGCAGTATTTT
.	TRBV7-2	TRBJ2-1	many	CASSLDYNNEQFF	TGTGCCAGCAGCTTAGACTATAACAATGAGCAGTTCTTC
.	TRBV20-1	TRBJ2-7	many	CSASPGPSYEQYF	TGCAGTGCTAGTCCGGGACCCTCCTACGAGCAGTACTTC
TRBD1	TRBV12-3/TRBV12-4	TRBJ1-4	many	CASRGDRGHEKLFF	TGTGCCAGCAGGGGGGACAGGGGGCATGAAAAACTGTTTTTT
TRBD1	TRBV3-1	TRBJ1-1	many	CASSQATGGEAFF	TGTGCCAGCAGCCAGGCGACAGGGGGAGAAGCTTTCTTT
TRBD1	TRBV18	TRBJ2-7	.	CASSRRGLDEQYF	TGTGCCAGCTCGCGCAGGGGGCTGGACGAGCAGTACTTC
.	TRBV19	TRBJ1-2	.	CASKPGDYGYTF	TGTGCCAGCAAACCGGGGGACTATGGCTACACCTTC